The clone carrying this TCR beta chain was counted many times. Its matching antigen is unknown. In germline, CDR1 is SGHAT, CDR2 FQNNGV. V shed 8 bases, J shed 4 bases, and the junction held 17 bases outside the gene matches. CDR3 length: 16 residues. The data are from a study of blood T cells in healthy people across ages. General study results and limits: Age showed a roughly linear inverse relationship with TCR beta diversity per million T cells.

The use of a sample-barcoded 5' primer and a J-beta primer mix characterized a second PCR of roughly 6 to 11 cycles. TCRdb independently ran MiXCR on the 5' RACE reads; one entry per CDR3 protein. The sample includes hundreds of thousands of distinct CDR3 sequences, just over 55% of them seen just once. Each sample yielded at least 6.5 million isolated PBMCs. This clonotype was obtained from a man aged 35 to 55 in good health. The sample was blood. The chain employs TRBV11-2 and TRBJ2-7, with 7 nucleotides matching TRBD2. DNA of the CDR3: TGTGCCAGCGGGCAACTAGCGACGGAGATATCTTACGAGCAGTACTTC. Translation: CASGQLATEISYEQYF.